This TCR beta chain was identified during a study of blood T cell repertoires in COVID-19. V was shortened by 4 bases and J by 3 bases, with 6 bases between the two germline ends. CDR1 and CDR2 (germline): KGHSH, LQKENI. The CDR3 is 12 amino acids. Method: immunoSEQ multiplex PCR; TCRdb's copy keeps in-frame clones and lacks some. Among about 300,000 clones listed, about 82% were seen once. V usage is TRBV18 and J usage is TRBJ1-2, with a tentative D call TRBD1 (6 bases). The TCR was taken from a woman aged 45-65 years with acute or convalescent COVID-19. Sequenced: peripheral blood. CDR3 protein: CASSRQDYGYTF. Here the CDR3 DNA reads TGTGCCAGCTCACGACAGGACTATGGCTACACCTTC.